Below, 22 T cell receptor beta chains from the same sample are listed, as sequenced in a study of CD8+ T cells in alopecia areata. In each case, RNA was isolated and then reverse transcribed into cDNA as the sequencing template. Assay: immunoSEQ multiplex PCR; the TCRdb copy retains only in-frame clones and omits some. The sample lists 200,000 to 250,000 clones; over 60% were seen once. Treatment given: oral pan-JAK inhibitor, 5-10 mg twice daily. This specimen was CD4+ T cells sorted from blood, taken at week 4, from a patient treated with tofacitinib. Every receptor here comes from a human donor with alopecia areata.

This chain links TRBV18 with TRBJ2-3; possibly TRBD2 for D (5 bases). V was shortened by 0 bases and J by 0 bases, with 10 bases between the two germline ends. Germline V gene data show CDR1 as KGHSH and CDR2 as LQKENI. The length of the CDR3 is 16 residues. CDR3 amino acids: CASSPPSGASTDTQYF. The CDR3, as DNA: TGTGCCAGCTCACCACCAAGCGGAGCAAGCACAGATACGCAGTATTTT. The whole variable domain, filled in from reference TRBV18 and TRBJ2-3, reads NAGVMQNPRHLVRRRGQEARLRCSPMKGHSHVYWYRQLPEEGLKFMVYLQKENIIDESGMPKERFSAEFPKEGPSILRIQQVVRGDSAAYFCASSPPSGASTDTQYFGPGTRLTVL.

V gene TRBV30 combines with J gene TRBJ1-2, with 10 bases aligning to TRBD1. From germline, CDR1 is GTSNPN and CDR2 SVGIG (reference sequence). The length of the CDR3 is 13 residues. J lost 8 bases, V lost 2 bases, and 5 bases had no gene match. The CDR3 region has the DNA TGTGCCTGGAGTCCCGGGACAGGGGTGGGCTACACCTTC. The encoded protein is CAWSPGTGVGYTF.

The table lists this clone with a few counts. The rearrangement links TRBV29-1 to TRBJ1-3; weak D call: TRBD1 (6 bases). V was pared by 7 bases and J by 4 bases, with 14 bases between. The CDR3 contains 13 residues. In germline, CDR1 is SQVTM, CDR2 ANQGSEA. The CDR3 protein is CSARGGSGNTIYF. Here the CDR3 DNA reads TGCAGCGCCCGAGGGGGTTCCGGAAACACCATATATTTT.

The V gene is TRBV5-1, the J gene TRBJ1-1, with a weak D call TRBD1 (6 bases). Looked up from germline, CDR1 is SGHRS and CDR2 is YFSETQ. The V end was cut by 0 bases, the J end by 4 bases, with 10 bases between. The CDR3 runs to 14 residues. The CDR3 coding sequence is TGCGCCAGCAGCTTGGGGGGGCGAGGCACTGAAGCTTTCTTT. It is translated as CASSLGGRGTEAFF.

This clone has only a few counts. V usage is TRBV5-4 and J usage is TRBJ2-1; the match to TRBD2 covers 10 bases. V lost 1 base and J lost 6; bases outside the gene matches: 4. In germline, CDR1 is SGHNT, CDR2 YYREEE (reference sequence). The CDR3 spans 15 residues. Written as DNA, the CDR3 is TGTGCCAGCAGCTTGATGTCTAGCGGGGGCAATGAGCAGTTCTTC. Translating gives CASSLMSSGGNEQFF. Looking up the rest from reference TRBV5-4 and TRBJ2-1 gives the full variable domain: ETGVTQSPTHLIKTRGQQVTLRCSSQSGHNTVSWYQQALGQGPQFIFQYYREEENGRGNFPPRFSGLQFPNYSSELNVNALELDDSALYLCASSLMSSGGNEQFFGPGTRLTVL.

This clone was seen just once. V is TRBV7-2 and J is TRBJ1-2; D unclear. This CDR3 is built from 14 residues. Looked up from germline, CDR1 is SGHTA and CDR2 is FQGNSA. V lost 1 base and J 1 base, leaving 7 bases between the germline ends. The CDR3 spells CASSLEPFNYGYTF. The CDR3 DNA is TGTGCCAGCAGCTTAGAACCATTTAACTATGGCTACACCTTC.

J is TRBJ2-1 and V is TRBV5-1, with 7 positions matching TRBD1. The CDR3 is made up of 14 amino acids. Germline CDR1 is SGHRS and CDR2 is YFSETQ. V shed 4 bases and J 9 bases; nucleotides not matched to a gene: 10. The CDR3, as DNA: TGCGCCAGCAGCCCCGGGACAGCAAGCAGTGAGCAGTTCTTC. As protein: CASSPGTASSEQFF.

This clone was observed a single time. The chain employs TRBV29-1 and TRBJ1-1; D perhaps matches TRBD1 (5 bases). V was pared by 7 bases and J by 0 bases, with 12 bases between. Germline assignment: CDR1 SQVTM and CDR2 ANQGSEA. The CDR3 runs to 13 residues. The CDR3 DNA reads TGCAGCGCCGGGGCCACCCTGAACACTGAAGCTTTCTTT. It translates to CSAGATLNTEAFF.

This clone was seen just once. The chain recombines TRBV5-1 with TRBJ2-7; no clear D gene. Trimming removed 4 bases from V and 9 bases from J, with 17 bases in between. Germline V gene lookup returns CDR1 SGHRS and CDR2 YFSETQ. This CDR3 is 13 amino acids long. The CDR3 sequence is CASSPEPLEVQYF. Here the CDR3 DNA reads TGCGCCAGCAGCCCAGAGCCCCTAGAGGTGCAGTACTTC.

This chain connects TRBV29-1 to TRBJ2-7; D unresolved. CDR3 length: 10 amino acids. Germline V gene lookup returns CDR1 SQVTM and CDR2 ANQGSEA. The germline V and J ends were trimmed by 7 bases and 5 bases, with 9 bases remaining between them. Here the CDR3 DNA reads TGCAGCGCCGCACATGACGAGCAGTACTTC. It is translated as CSAAHDEQYF.

The V call is TRBV27, the J call TRBJ2-3; D gene uncertain. This CDR3 comprises 14 residues. V gave up 6 bases and J gave up 0 bases, with 10 bases separating them. CDR1 is MNHEY, CDR2 SMNVEV, per germline (reference sequence). This CDR3 reads CASRSVASTDTQYF. The CDR3 DNA follows: TGTGCCAGCAGGTCCGTCGCGAGCACAGATACGCAGTATTTT.

CDR3 DNA: TGTGCCAGCAGCCAAGACCCAGCTGGCTACACCTTC. Its translation: CASSQDPAGYTF. The rearrangement uses TRBV4-2 and TRBJ1-2, with D unresolved. CDR1 is LGHNA and CDR2 is YNFKEQ in the germline V gene. The CDR3 is 12 residues long. V was cut by 0 bases and J by 7 bases, with 6 bases left in between.

CDR3 in DNA: TGTGCCAGCAGGGCTAGCGGGGGCTCCTACAATGAGCAGTTCTTC. This codes for CASRASGGSYNEQFF. This chain uses TRBV27 with TRBJ2-1; 10 positions agree with TRBD2. CDR1 and CDR2 from the germline V gene are MNHEY and SMNVEV (reference sequence). Trimming at V came to 6 bases and at J to 0 bases, leaving 2 bases not matched to a gene. CDR3 size: 15 residues.

With respect to this clone: The junction does not match germline at one end; this may be a read error. The chain combines TRBV30 with TRBJ1-1; a weak D match, TRBD1 (5 bases). The CDR3 runs to 13 residues. Germline V gene lookup returns CDR1 GTSNPN and CDR2 SVGIG (reference sequence). CDR3 amino acids: CAWSLMGTTEAFF. CDR3 DNA: TGTGCCTGGAGTCTTATGGGGACGACTGAGGCTTTCTTT. Looking up the rest from reference TRBV30 and TRBJ1-1 gives the full variable domain: SQTIHQWPATLVQPVGSPLSLECTVEGTSNPNLYWYRQAAGRGLQLLFYSVGIGQISSEVPQNLSASRPQDRQFILSSKKLLLSDSGFYLCAWSLMGTTEAFFGQGTRLTVV.

V and J are TRBV5-1 and TRBJ2-2, with a weak D call TRBD1 (5 bases). CDR3 length: 13 residues. V dropped 4 bases and J dropped 5 bases, with 9 bases sitting between them. Germline CDR1 reads SGHRS; CDR2 reads YFSETQ. The CDR3 loop is CASSIDSTGELFF. Here the CDR3 DNA reads TGCGCCAGCAGCATTGACAGTACCGGGGAGCTGTTTTTT.

The V call is TRBV2, the J call TRBJ1-1, with D possibly matching TRBD1 (6 bases). CDR1 SNHLY and CDR2 FYNNEI come from the germline V gene. The CDR3 has 12 amino acids. Deletions cut 6 bases from V and 4 bases from J, with 9 bases between. The CDR3 DNA reads as TGTGCCAGCAGGGACAGCCTCACTGAAGCTTTCTTT. Amino acid sequence: CASRDSLTEAFF.

The chain combines TRBV20-1 with TRBJ2-1; 9 bases align to TRBD2. J was trimmed by 16 bases and V by 6 bases; bases with no gene match: 7. From germline, CDR1 is DFQATT and CDR2 SNEGSKA (reference sequence). The CDR3 contains 10 residues. The CDR3 is CSATGTSKFF. In DNA form, the CDR3 reads TGCAGTGCCACCGGGACTAGCAAATTCTTC.

The CDR3: CASSVLVGQRFGQETQYF. The DNA for the CDR3 is TGTGCCAGCAGTGTCCTGGTCGGACAGCGATTCGGCCAAGAGACCCAGTACTTC. The chain combines TRBV6-1 with TRBJ2-5; tentative D call: TRBD1 (6 bases). This CDR3 is built from 18 residues. Trimming left V 4 bases short and J 1 base short, with 22 bases between. Germline V lookup: CDR1 MNHNS, CDR2 SASEGT.

The chain is built from TRBV4-2 and TRBJ2-6, with D unclear. Trimming removed 1 base at V and 0 bases at J, with 10 bases between. CDR1 LGHNA and CDR2 YNFKEQ come from the germline V gene. The length of the CDR3 is 17 residues. The CDR3 DNA follows: TGTGCCAGCAGCCAAGTTCTTGTATACTCTGGGGCCAACGTCCTGACTTTC. It is translated as CASSQVLVYSGANVLTF.

This clone came up a few times. This sequence joins TRBV5-1 and TRBJ1-2, with D possibly being TRBD1 (6 bases). Trimming left V 0 bases short and J 6 bases short, with 15 bases between. The germline V gene has CDR1 SGHRS and CDR2 YFSETQ. This CDR3 region has 15 residues. CDR3 region: CASSLVPQGGHGYTF. DNA of the CDR3: TGCGCCAGCAGCTTGGTACCACAGGGAGGCCATGGCTACACCTTC.

This rearrangement joins TRBV5-1 to TRBJ2-1; no clear D. The CDR3 contains 11 residues. V was clipped by 10 bases and J by 6 bases, with 11 bases between them. From germline, CDR1 is SGHRS and CDR2 YFSETQ. This CDR3 is CARRPPNEQFF. DNA of the CDR3: TGCGCCCGCCGTCCTCCCAATGAGCAGTTCTTC. Using reference TRBV5-1 and TRBJ2-1 for the parts outside the CDR3, the full variable domain is KAGVTQTPRYLIKTRGQQVTLSCSPISGHRSVSWYQQTPGQGLQFLFEYFSETQRNKGNFPGRFSGRQFSNSRSEMNVSTLELGDSALYLCARRPPNEQFFGPGTRLTVL.

The V and J genes are TRBV2 and TRBJ1-5; 7 positions agree with TRBD1. Trimming removed 5 bases from V and 2 bases from J; junction bases left unmatched: 15. Germline CDR1 is SNHLY and CDR2 is FYNNEI. The length of the CDR3 is 18 residues. The CDR3 is CASSTERGLAGGNQPQHF. The CDR3 DNA is TGTGCCAGCAGTACCGAAAGGGGGCTAGCGGGAGGCAATCAGCCCCAGCATTTT.